Each of the 19 T cell receptor beta chains below was sequenced from the same sample in a study of technical replicates of blood from a handful of donors. Sequenced by immunoSEQ multiplex PCR; TCRdb stores in-frame clones only, minus some. The repertoire holds about 97,000 clones, with under 96% as singletons. Specimen: T cells isolated from PBMCs. The receptor source for this set is a human donor in good health.

The chain joins TRBV29-1 to TRBJ2-1; possibly TRBD2 for D (5 bases). Between the trimmed V and J ends, which lost 0 bases and 4 bases, there was a span of 16 bases. Germline V gene lookup returns CDR1 SQVTM and CDR2 ANQGSEA. The CDR3 consists of 16 residues. For the CDR3, the DNA is TGCAGCGTTGAAGATCCGAAGAGAGGACTTTACAATGAGCAGTTCTTC. This sequence encodes CSVEDPKRGLYNEQFF.

The rearrangement uses TRBV28 and TRBJ2-1; TRBD2 agrees at 9 bases. J lost 1 base, V lost 5 bases, and 6 bases had no gene match. The CDR3 covers 16 residues. Germline CDR1 reads MDHEN; CDR2 reads SYDVKM. The CDR3 region is CASSEQTSGSYNEQFF. CDR3 coding DNA: TGTGCCAGCAGTGAACAGACTAGCGGTTCCTACAATGAGCAGTTCTTC.

This clone appeared once. The same CDR3 arises from other DNA sequences in this sample as well. This chain joins TRBV6-5 and TRBJ2-3; unclear D gene. The CDR3 has 15 amino acids. V gave up 0 bases and J gave up 0 bases, with 7 bases separating them. CDR1 MNHEY and CDR2 SVGAGI come from the germline V gene. In DNA form, the CDR3 reads TGTGCCAGCAGTTACTCAGGCGGCAGCACAGATACGCAGTATTTT. Amino acids: CASSYSGGSTDTQYF.

Here the CDR3 DNA reads TGTGCCAGCTCACCCCCGGGACAAGGAACAGATACGCAGTATTTT. Its protein product is CASSPPGQGTDTQYF. This chain links TRBV18 with TRBJ2-3, with D possibly matching TRBD1 (6 bases). The V and J ends lost 3 bases and 3 bases respectively, with 13 bases between them. CDR1 and CDR2 from the germline V gene are KGHSH and LQKENI. CDR3 size: 15 residues.

The rearrangement uses TRBV7-7 and TRBJ2-7; 8 bases are shared with TRBD1. The CDR3 runs 13 residues. V was pared by 5 bases and J by 0 bases, with 0 bases of the junction left unmatched. Germline assignment: CDR1 SSHAT and CDR2 FNYEAQ (reference sequence). The CDR3 sequence: CASSQGASYEQYF. The DNA for the CDR3 is TGTGCCAGCAGCCAGGGGGCCTCCTACGAGCAGTACTTC.

The V gene is TRBV4-2, the J gene TRBJ2-7; weak D call: TRBD2 (5 bases). Trimming removed 3 bases at V and 3 bases at J, with 15 bases between. This CDR3 contains 15 residues. Germline lookup yields CDR1 LGHNA and CDR2 YNFKEQ. CDR3 region: CASSHTPGENYEQYF. CDR3 DNA: TGTGCCAGCAGCCACACACCCGGGGAGAACTACGAGCAGTACTTC.

The CDR3 bases are TGCGCCAGCAGCCAAACACGGGGATACCAAGAGACCCAGTACTTC. It specifies CASSQTRGYQETQYF. V usage is TRBV4-1 and J usage is TRBJ2-5, with a possible D match to TRBD2 (5 bases). The length of the CDR3 is 15 residues. V lost 2 bases to trimming and J lost 0 bases, with 10 bases between them. In germline, CDR1 is MGHRA, CDR2 YSYEKL.

This clone has only a few counts. The gene calls are TRBV11-3 and TRBJ2-7; 10 nucleotides line up with TRBD2. The V and J ends lost 2 bases and 2 bases, in that order; junction bases with no gene match: 0. There are 14 residues in the CDR3. Germline values: CDR1 SGHNT, CDR2 YENEEA. The CDR3 sequence is CASSLSGGAYEQYF. The CDR3 coding sequence is TGTGCCAGCAGCTTAAGCGGGGGGGCCTACGAGCAGTACTTC.

The J gene is TRBJ2-1, the V gene TRBV5-6; D is uncertain. This CDR3 spans 16 amino acids. Germline V gene data show CDR1 as SGHDT and CDR2 as YYEEEE. V was shortened by 3 bases and J by 0 bases, with 13 bases between the two germline ends. The CDR3 is CASSSRLVSSYNEQFF. The CDR3 DNA reads as TGTGCCAGCAGCTCCCGACTCGTAAGCTCCTACAATGAGCAGTTCTTC.

The DNA of the CDR3 is TGTGCCAGCAGCGGCAGGGGCGTTTGGGGCTACACCTTC. This sequence encodes CASSGRGVWGYTF. The chain uses TRBV28 and TRBJ1-2; D may be TRBD1 (6 bases). This CDR3 has 13 amino acids. The V end lost 6 bases, the J end lost 8 bases, and 16 bases lay between the germline ends. Germline loops: CDR1 MDHEN, CDR2 SYDVKM.

This CDR3 reads CASSQESKDLGEQFF. In DNA form, the CDR3 reads TGTGCCAGCAGCCAAGAATCCAAAGATCTCGGGGAGCAGTTCTTC. V and J are TRBV4-2 and TRBJ2-1; D gene unclear. The CDR3 runs to 15 residues. With 0 bases removed from V and 10 bases from J, the gap between germline ends came to 16 bases. CDR1 and CDR2 (germline): LGHNA, YNFKEQ.

The V gene is TRBV6-1, the J gene TRBJ2-5; 7 nucleotides match TRBD1. The CDR3 consists of 16 residues. Germline values: CDR1 MNHNS, CDR2 SASEGT. The J segment lost 4 bases and the V segment lost 1 base, leaving 9 bases of the junction unmatched. In DNA form, the CDR3 reads TGTGCCAGCAGTGAAGATTCCAGGGGGATCGGAGAGACCCAGTACTTC. It codes for CASSEDSRGIGETQYF.

The rearrangement uses TRBV29-1 and TRBJ2-3, with a possible D match to TRBD2 (6 bases). Germline loops: CDR1 SQVTM, CDR2 ANQGSEA. V was trimmed by 8 bases and J by 5 bases, leaving 17 bases between them. This CDR3 is 13 amino acids long. The CDR3 spells CSTRVPGEDTQYF. DNA for the CDR3: TGCAGCACCCGGGTCCCGGGAGAAGATACGCAGTATTTT.

The chain links TRBV6-1 to TRBJ1-2; D remains unclear. Deletions cut 2 bases from V and 1 base from J, with 23 bases between. CDR1 is MNHNS and CDR2 is SASEGT in the germline V gene. The CDR3 runs to 19 residues. In nucleotides, the CDR3 is TGTGCCAGCAGTGAATCCCACCAGCGGAGTTTTTTTTATAACTATGGCTACACCTTC. Its translation is CASSESHQRSFFYNYGYTF.

The chain links TRBV5-4 to TRBJ2-2; D remains ambiguous. The V and J ends lost 0 bases and 5 bases respectively, with 5 bases between them. CDR1 SGHNT and CDR2 YYREEE come from the germline V gene (reference sequence). The CDR3 has 13 amino acids. DNA for the CDR3: TGTGCCAGCAGCTTGGACGGGACCGGGGAGCTGTTTTTT. Its protein product is CASSLDGTGELFF. Combining the CDR3 with reference TRBV5-4 and TRBJ2-2 gives the whole variable domain ETGVTQSPTHLIKTRGQQVTLRCSSQSGHNTVSWYQQALGQGPQFIFQYYREEENGRGNFPPRFSGLQFPNYSSELNVNALELDDSALYLCASSLDGTGELFFGEGSRLTVL.

The chain's CDR3 is CASSFSGGAPGELFF. CDR3 nucleotide sequence: TGTGCCAGCAGCTTTTCAGGGGGCGCCCCCGGGGAGCTGTTTTTT. The chain uses TRBV5-4 and TRBJ2-2; 8 bases agree with TRBD1. The trim removed 2 bases at V and 6 bases at J, leaving 6 bases unmatched. Germline CDR1 is SGHNT and CDR2 is YYREEE (reference sequence). The CDR3 sequence is 15 residues long.

The chain is built from TRBV5-1 and TRBJ2-1; D perhaps matches TRBD2 (7 bases). Germline V gene lookup returns CDR1 SGHRS and CDR2 YFSETQ. The CDR3 loop spans 16 amino acids. Trimming stripped 0 bases from V and 7 bases from J, with 17 bases between. In DNA form, the CDR3 reads TGCGCCAGCAGCTTGGCGGACGAGGGGGGGGCTAATGAGCAGTTCTTC. Residues: CASSLADEGGANEQFF.

This chain links TRBV5-1 with TRBJ2-7; D is perhaps TRBD1 (7 bases). With 6 bases removed from V and 3 bases from J, the gap between germline ends came to 22 bases. This CDR3 is built from 16 residues. Germline CDR1 reads SGHRS; CDR2 reads YFSETQ. The CDR3 nucleotides are TGCGCCAGCACCCTTGGGTTAGGAGGGACAGTCTACGAGCAGTACTTC. Protein product: CASTLGLGGTVYEQYF.

V gene TRBV9 combines with J gene TRBJ2-7; D unclear. This CDR3 is 13 amino acids long. Germline V lookup: CDR1 SGDLS, CDR2 YYNGEE. Between the trimmed V and J ends, which lost 0 bases and 6 bases, there was a span of 10 bases. CDR3 residues: CASSVGVSSEQYF. In DNA, the CDR3 is TGTGCCAGCAGCGTAGGAGTTTCGAGCGAGCAGTACTTC.